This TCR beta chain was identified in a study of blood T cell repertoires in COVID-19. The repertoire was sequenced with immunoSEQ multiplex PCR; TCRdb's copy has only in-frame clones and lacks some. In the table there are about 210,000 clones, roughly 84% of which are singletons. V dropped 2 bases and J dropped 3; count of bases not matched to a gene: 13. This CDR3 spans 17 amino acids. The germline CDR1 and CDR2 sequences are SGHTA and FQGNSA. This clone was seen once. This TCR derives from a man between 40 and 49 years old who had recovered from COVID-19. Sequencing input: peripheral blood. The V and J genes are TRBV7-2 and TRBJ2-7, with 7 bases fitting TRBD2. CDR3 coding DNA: TGTGCCAGCAGCTTAAGGATTGCGCGGGAGTCGGGCTACGAGCAGTACTTC. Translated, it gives CASSLRIARESGYEQYF.